The present TCR beta chain was sequenced within a study of shared clonotypes between healthy human individuals (TCRdb year 2020). Describing the broader study: Three men and a couple of women, aged 18 to 49 years, made up the cohort. To estimate repertoire size and how much clonotype sharing occurs between individuals, the study deeply sequenced the blood TCR repertoires of several healthy adults. Different laboratories and diverse techniques were used to prepare libraries and sequence TCR repertoires, to increase sequencing depth and limit assay-specific biases. Per donor, leukapheresis produced somewhere between about 0.94 and 9 billion PBMCs. What the authors observed across the whole study: Because the study included a small number of donors, the genetic and exposure-history diversity represented was limited. Sampling was restricted to blood, and TCR repertoires in tissue are likely to differ from TCR repertoires in blood. Pairwise subsampling led to the expectation that sequencing depth would affect the degree of clonotype sharing among donors.

Donors were healthy HIV-negative adults with no recently reported acute infections or vaccinations. Only Caucasian adults living in Nashville, Tennessee, USA were represented among the donors. For unsorted samples, some 87 million PBMCs were counted, and genomic DNA was extracted using the QIAamp DNA Blood Mini kit. After blood collection by leukapheresis, PBMCs were isolated using Ficoll-Histopaque density gradient centrifugation and then cryopreserved in the vapor phase of liquid nitrogen. Trimming takes 1 base from V and 5 bases from J, and the germline ends sit 6 bases apart. Sequences SGHTA (CDR1) and FQGNSA (CDR2) are obtained from the germline V gene. From cysteine to phenylalanine, the CDR3 is 13 amino acids long. Only the CDR3 DNA is retained, 39 bases long and in frame from the first base. Only one count was recorded for this clone. Its antigen is currently not known. Per-base quality was not reported, and no clone a single base away is much larger than it. This same CDR3 is encoded by further DNA sequences in the sample.

Using the deep immunoSEQ assay, TCR CDR3 regions were amplified from genomic DNA by multiplex PCR. For each cell subset, the extracted genomic DNA was distributed evenly across all wells of several immunoSEQ 96-well plates, and each plate served as one replicate. For unsorted PBMC, each replicate PCR was loaded with 250 to 300 ng genomic DNA, equivalent to roughly 33,000 T cell genomes. Ten immunoSEQ deep assay plates were used to sequence unsorted PBMC genomic DNA. Purified libraries were measured with a Qubit 3.0 fluorometer, size-checked on a Bioanalyzer 2100, and measured again with the KAPA Library Quantification kit. Each immunoSEQ 96-well plate was sequenced on its own single-read 150-cycle Illumina NextSeq 550 flow cell. For the original study's pipeline: Because the immunoSEQ output held only junctional sequences and lacked quality scores, the filtering could not match the filtering applied to full-length reads. To assign V/J genes and CDR3, sequences were annotated against IMGT germline references using PyIR, a Python wrapper for IgBLAST v1.9. Reads with weak V/J assignments (E-value above 1e-6), missing CDR3, stop codons, out-of-frame junctions, or ambiguous translated residues were removed. A V3J clonotype was defined by an identical inferred V gene, J gene, and CDR3 amino acid sequence. The percentage overlap between two repertoires was calculated by dividing the number of shared unique clonotypes by the size of the smaller repertoire. Repertoire richness was assessed with RTK rarefaction, the Chao1 estimator, and Recon v2.1 estimates of unobserved clonotypes. TCRdb stores this immuneACCESS table with in-frame sequences only. Part of the clones is absent; in the studies checked, under half of the shortfall reflects unresolved V genes, and no reason is known for the rest. V, J and clone size are those of that table, while D and trimming were read from the DNA. Within this sample are about 600,000 clones, with around 78% of them counted one time only. The ten largest clones capture more than 10% of the sample.

The chain joins TRBV7-2 to TRBJ2-1, with the D gene not confidently named. Sequenced sample: PBMCs. The TCR was taken from a woman between 40 and 50 years old in good health. Some clones in this sample may be carry-over from other donors' samples. The nucleotides read TGTGCCAGCAGCTTAGGACGCAACAATGAGCAGTTCTTC. This sequence encodes CASSLGRNNEQFF. Outside the CDR3, residues come from the reference TRBV7-2 and TRBJ2-1 proteins, so the full variable domain is: GAGVSQSPSNKVTEKGKDVELRCDPISGHTALYWYRQSLGQGLEFLIYFQGNSAPDKSGLPSDRFSAERTGGSVSTLTIQRTQQEDSAVYLCASSLGRNNEQFFGPGTRLTVL.